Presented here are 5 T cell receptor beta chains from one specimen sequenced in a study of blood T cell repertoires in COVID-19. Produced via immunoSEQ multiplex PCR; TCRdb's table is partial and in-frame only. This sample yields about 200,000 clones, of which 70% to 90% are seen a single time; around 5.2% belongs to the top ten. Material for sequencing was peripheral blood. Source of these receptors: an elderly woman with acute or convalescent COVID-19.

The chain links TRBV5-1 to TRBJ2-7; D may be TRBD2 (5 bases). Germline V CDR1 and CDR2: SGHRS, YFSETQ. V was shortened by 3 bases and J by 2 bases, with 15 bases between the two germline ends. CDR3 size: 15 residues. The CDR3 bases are TGCGCCAGCAGCTATGGCGGGTACGGAGCCTACGAGCAGTACTTC. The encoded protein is CASSYGGYGAYEQYF.

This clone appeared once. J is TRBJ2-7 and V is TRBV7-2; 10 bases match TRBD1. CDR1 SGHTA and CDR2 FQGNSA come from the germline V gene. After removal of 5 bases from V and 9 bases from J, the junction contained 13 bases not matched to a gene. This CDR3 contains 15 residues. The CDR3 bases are TGTGCCAGCAGCCCCACGCGGACAGGGGGACGGGGGCAGTACTTC. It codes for CASSPTRTGGRGQYF.

The CDR3 sequence: CASSEEAGRETQYF. CDR3 DNA: TGTGCCAGCAGTGAAGAGGCAGGGCGGGAGACCCAGTACTTC. The chain uses TRBV2 and TRBJ2-5; tentative D call: TRBD1 (5 bases). Germline V gene lookup returns CDR1 SNHLY and CDR2 FYNNEI. V was trimmed by 1 base and J by 5 bases, leaving 11 bases between them. This CDR3 contains 14 residues.

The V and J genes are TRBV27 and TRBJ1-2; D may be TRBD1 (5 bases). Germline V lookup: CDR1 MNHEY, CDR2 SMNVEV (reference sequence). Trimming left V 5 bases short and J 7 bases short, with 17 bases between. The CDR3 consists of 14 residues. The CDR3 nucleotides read TGTGCCAGCAGTCGCGGGGCAGCTTCAACTGGCTACACCTTC. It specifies CASSRGAASTGYTF.

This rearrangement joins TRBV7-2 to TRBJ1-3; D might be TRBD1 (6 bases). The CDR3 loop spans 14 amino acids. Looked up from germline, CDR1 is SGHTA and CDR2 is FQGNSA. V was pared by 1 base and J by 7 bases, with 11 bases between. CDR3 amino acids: CASSLVIRGNTIYF. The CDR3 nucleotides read TGTGCCAGCAGCTTAGTTATAAGGGGGAACACCATATATTTT.